This T cell receptor beta chain appears in the sequencing data of a study of graft-versus-host responses after intestinal transplantation. Profiling relied on immunoSEQ multiplex PCR, and the TCRdb table lists in-frame clones only, not all of them. The top ten clones hold approximately 0.11% of a sample with over 100,000 clones, about 93% of them seen once. V shed 6 bases, J shed 0 bases, and the junction held 2 bases outside the gene matches. Germline CDR1 and CDR2: SGHVS and FNYEAQ. The CDR3 length is 16 residues. This clone was recorded only once. As yet, its antigen is unknown. This TCR was recovered from a human donor who received an intestinal transplant. V usage is TRBV7-6 and J usage is TRBJ2-2; 12 bases line up with TRBD2. The specimen comprised unstimulated CD4+ T cells sorted from spleen or lymph node cells, sampled before intestinal transplant. In DNA form, the CDR3 reads TGTGCCAGCAGACTAGCGGGAGGCGCGAACACCGGGGAGCTGTTTTTT. Protein sequence: CASRLAGGANTGELFF. The full variable domain, completed using reference TRBV7-6 and TRBJ2-2, is GAGVSQSPRYKVTKRGQDVALRCDPISGHVSLYWYRQALGQGPEFLTYFNYEAQQDKSGLPNDRFSAERPEGSISTLTIQRTEQRDSAMYRCASRLAGGANTGELFFGEGSRLTVL.